This TCR beta chain was recovered during a study of T cells in tuberculosis. Profiled with immunoSEQ multiplex PCR; TCRdb holds only in-frame clones, not every one. Of roughly 92,000 clones listed, about nine tenths are singletons. Cells were sorted from thawed PBMC rested overnight and stained with GMM-loaded CD1B tetramer, viability dye and anti-CD3. CD1B tetramers were loaded with Rhodococcus equi-derived C32 glucose monomycolate. Approximately 100,000 tetramer-negative cells were sorted from each donor. Trimming removed 9 bases from V and 0 bases from J; junction bases left unmatched: 4. This CDR3 is 13 amino acids long. Germline CDR1 LNHDA, CDR2 SQIVND (reference sequence).

Sequenced material: CD1b-GMM tetramer-negative cells sorted from PBMCs. The sequence came from an adult woman with latent tuberculosis. V usage is TRBV19 and J usage is TRBJ1-1; 7 bases are a match to TRBD1. Here the CDR3 reads CASRGQMNTEAFF. The CDR3 DNA reads as TGTGCCAGCAGGGGACAGATGAACACTGAAGCTTTCTTT.